The source of this TCR beta chain is a study of metastatic and nonmetastatic thyroid tumors. The study, taken as a whole, reports: Compared with benign nodules, malignant thyroid tumors were reported to have significantly higher TCR beta diversity in both blood and tumor.

The germline V and J ends were trimmed by 5 bases and 1 base, with 11 bases remaining between them. CDR3 length: 14 amino acids. Treatment of any kind had been given to no patient before thyroid surgery. Sample share makes this clone medium-sized. Its antigen remains unknown. TCRdb re-called clones from the PCR reads using MiXCR. Among about 20,000 clones listed, around 21% were seen once. This sequence was found in a female donor with papillary thyroid cancer or a benign thyroid nodule (not recorded which). Some clones in this sample may be carry-over from other donors' samples. V is TRBV12-3 or TRBV12-4 and J is TRBJ2-5, with a possible D match to TRBD1 (5 bases). The source material was blood. DNA for the CDR3: TGTGCCAGCAGTATACCCGACAGCCAAGAGACCCAGTACTTC. This codes for CASSIPDSQETQYF.